The 18 T cell receptor beta chains below all came from one sample that was sequenced in a study of T cell clonality in common variable immunodeficiency (dated by TCRdb to about 2015). Preparation of the library involved the immunoSEQ multiplex PCR assay. TCRdb mirrors the immuneACCESS table, restricted to in-frame sequences. Some clones are absent from its copies; in checked studies, under half trace to an unresolved V gene, and the reason for the others is unknown. The sample comprises about 37,000 clones, and every one was counted more than once. Of the sample, roughly 3.5% falls within the top ten clones. Sequenced sample: peripheral blood mononuclear cells. The receptors come from a person aged 18 to 70 in good health.

This clone was found many times. The read terminates 3 residues before the CDR3 end, so the remaining end is supplied by the germline J gene. The chain joins TRBV6-2 or TRBV6-3 to TRBJ1-2; the D is unclear. CDR3 length: 17 amino acids. Looked up from germline, CDR1 is MNHEY and CDR2 is SVGEGT. The ends were cut back, 8 bases at V and 4 bases at J, with 26 bases in the middle. The sequenced CDR3 bases are TGTGCCAGCGGCCGGCGGGATGGACGGACTCCCTTCTATGGC. Its translation is CASGRRDGRTPFYG. The whole CDR3 protein is CASGRRDGRTPFYGYTF.

The table lists this clone with many counts. The read comes to an end 3 residues before the CDR3 does, leaving the germline J gene to fill in the end. The chain is built from TRBV19 and TRBJ1-1, with 9 bases lining up with TRBD1. Germline loops: CDR1 LNHDA, CDR2 SQIVND (reference sequence). The length of the CDR3 is 16 residues. Trimming cost V 3 bases and J 3 bases; bases outside gene matches: 8. CDR3 region: CASSMPGQGLDTEAFF. The DNA read from the CDR3 is TGTGCCAGTAGTATGCCGGGACAGGGATTGGACACTGAA.

This clone appeared many times. The CDR3 goes on 3 residues after the read ends, and that part is filled in from the germline J gene. The J gene is TRBJ2-7, the V gene TRBV7-9; tentatively, D is TRBD1 (6 bases). The length of the CDR3 is 15 residues. V was trimmed by 7 bases and J by 6 bases, leaving 22 bases between them. Germline V gene lookup returns CDR1 SEHNR and CDR2 FQNEAQ (reference sequence). The part of the CDR3 DNA that was read is TGTGCCAGCAAAACCACAGGGATTGGATCATCCGAG. Amino acids: CASKTTGIGSSE. The CDR3 as a whole reads CASKTTGIGSSEQYF. Combining the CDR3 with reference TRBV7-9 and TRBJ2-7 gives the whole variable domain DTGVSQNPRHKITKRGQNVTFRCDPISEHNRLYWYRQTLGQGPEFLTYFQNEAQLEKSRLLSDRFSAERPKGSFSTLEIQRTEQGDSAMYLCASKTTGIGSSEQYFGPGTRLTVT.

This clone came up many times. The CDR3 is CASSFDEERDRGEYGYTF. The sequenced CDR3 bases are TGCGCCAGCAGCTTCGACGAGGAACGGGACAGGGGAGAGTATGGC. The chain recombines TRBV5-1 with TRBJ1-2, with 10 bases identical to TRBD1. The CDR3 end lies 3 residues beyond the end of the read and is filled in from the germline J gene. The CDR3 has 18 amino acids. Germline CDR1 reads SGHRS; CDR2 reads YFSETQ. V lost 2 bases to trimming and J lost 5 bases; unmatched junction nucleotides: 15.

This clone occurred many times. The CDR3 end falls 3 residues outside the read, so it is completed with the germline J gene. The rearrangement joins TRBV5-1 to TRBJ2-1; 7 nucleotides align to TRBD1. CDR3 length equals 16 residues. The V gene end was trimmed by 4 bases and the J gene end by 4 bases; junction bases not matched to a gene: 11. CDR1 and CDR2 (germline): SGHRS, YFSETQ. CDR3 bases read: TGCGCCAGCAGCCCAACAGGGGACCCTCGGTACAATGAG. Its protein is CASSPTGDPRYNE. The full CDR3 protein reads CASSPTGDPRYNEQFF. Full variable domain (outside the CDR3, taken from reference TRBV5-1 and TRBJ2-1): KAGVTQTPRYLIKTRGQQVTLSCSPISGHRSVSWYQQTPGQGLQFLFEYFSETQRNKGNFPGRFSGRQFSNSRSEMNVSTLELGDSALYLCASSPTGDPRYNEQFFGPGTRLTVL.

At least ten counts were recorded for this clone. Read data end 3 residues before the CDR3 end; the end is taken from the germline J gene. The V and J genes are TRBV7-2 and TRBJ2-7, with a possible D match to TRBD2 (6 bases). The CDR3 length is 14 residues. Germline V gene lookup returns CDR1 SGHTA and CDR2 FQGNSA. Trimming removed 3 bases from V and 3 bases from J, with 12 bases in between. The CDR3 protein is CASSLQRVNYEQYF. The sequenced CDR3 bases are TGTGCCAGCAGCTTGCAGCGGGTTAACTACGAG. Full variable domain (remainder filled in from reference TRBV7-2 and TRBJ2-7): GAGVSQSPSNKVTEKGKDVELRCDPISGHTALYWYRQSLGQGLEFLIYFQGNSAPDKSGLPSDRFSAERTGGSVSTLTIQRTQQEDSAVYLCASSLQRVNYEQYFGPGTRLTVT.

This clone has a count of ten or more. The observed sequence ends 3 residues before the CDR3 terminus, with the missing tail filled in from the germline J gene. The V gene is TRBV5-1, the J gene TRBJ2-7; TRBD1 matches 8 bases. Germline CDR1 is SGHRS and CDR2 is YFSETQ. The CDR3 consists of 17 residues. With 1 base clipped from V and 3 bases from J, the junction kept 12 bases outside the gene matches. The covered CDR3 bases are TGCGCCAGCAGCTTGCGACTGACCCGGGACAGGCACTACGAG. This sequence encodes CASSLRLTRDRHYE. In full, the CDR3 is CASSLRLTRDRHYEQYF.

There are many counts of this clone. The DNA ends 3 residues before the CDR3 does, and the rest of the CDR3 is filled in from the germline J gene. This chain links TRBV24-1 with TRBJ2-1; the D is unclear. The CDR3 is made up of 12 amino acids. Germline CDR1 reads KGHDR; CDR2 reads SFDVKD. V gave up 7 bases and J gave up 9 bases, with 12 bases separating them. The CDR3 here is CATSPPSGEQFF. Partial CDR3 DNA: TGTGCCACCAGCCCCCCCTCGGGTGAG.

This clone was recorded many times. The read gets to within 3 residues of the CDR3 end, and the germline J gene fills in the rest. This chain links TRBV18 with TRBJ2-7; no clear D gene. Trimming stripped 6 bases from V and 0 bases from J, with 15 bases between. The germline gives CDR1 KGHSH, CDR2 LQKENI. This CDR3 is built from 15 residues. The CDR3 region is CASSPSVLSSYEQYF. The covered CDR3 bases are TGTGCCAGCTCCCCCTCGGTTCTGAGCTCCTACGAG.

In this sample, this clone turned up many times. The read ends 3 residues before the CDR3 terminus; that terminus is restored from the germline J gene. The J gene is TRBJ2-4, the V gene TRBV7-2; 9 positions match TRBD2. CDR1 SGHTA and CDR2 FQGNSA come from the germline V gene. The CDR3 extends over 15 amino acids. J was trimmed by 4 bases and V by 5 bases; bases with no gene match: 6. CDR3 protein: CASSTGLAGKNIQYF. CDR3 bases read: TGTGCCAGCAGCACGGGACTAGCTGGAAAAAACATT.

This clone has more than one count but fewer than ten. The read halts 3 residues ahead of the CDR3 end, with the missing end drawn from the germline J gene. J is TRBJ1-1 and V is TRBV30; TRBD1 matches 8 bases. The germline V gene encodes CDR1 GTSNPN and CDR2 SVGIG (reference sequence). CDR3 size: 14 residues. The CDR3 spells CAWSGQTGAGEAFF. The part of the CDR3 DNA that was read is TGTGCCTGGAGTGGCCAGACAGGGGCCGGGGAG.

This clone was counted at least ten times. The read ends 3 residues shy of where the CDR3 ends; the end is completed using the germline J gene. V gene TRBV7-8 combines with J gene TRBJ2-7; the D is unclear. Germline V gene data show CDR1 as SGHVS and CDR2 as FQNEAQ. Trimming took off 5 bases at V and 2 bases at J, with 13 bases between the two ends. This CDR3 region has 14 residues. The CDR3 DNA, read in part, is TGTGCCAGCAGCGCGAGATACTTGACCTACGAG. Translated: CASSARYLTYE. The whole CDR3 sequence is CASSARYLTYEQYF.

Regarding this clone: The read ends 3 residues early relative to the CDR3; the germline J gene fills the gap. The chain uses TRBV7-2 and TRBJ1-1; tentatively, D is TRBD1 (5 bases). Germline V lookup: CDR1 SGHTA, CDR2 FQGNSA. Trimming left V 5 bases short and J 1 base short, with 8 bases between. The CDR3 is 13 amino acids. The CDR3 loop reads CASSPRENTEAFF. The sequenced part of the CDR3 DNA is TGTGCCAGCAGCCCCAGGGAGAACACTGAA.

Details on this clone: The CDR3 goes on 3 residues after the read ends, and that part is filled in from the germline J gene. This chain connects TRBV5-6 to TRBJ2-7, with D perhaps TRBD2 (6 bases). The CDR3 loop spans 14 amino acids. Germline V gene sequence: CDR1 SGHDT, CDR2 YYEEEE. With 4 bases removed from V and 1 base from J, the gap between germline ends came to 12 bases. This chain's CDR3 is CASSLGGGSYEQYF. The CDR3 DNA, read in part, is TGTGCCAGCAGCCTGGGTGGGGGGTCCTACGAG.

This clone was seen repeatedly, ten times or more. The sequenced fragment ends 3 residues before the CDR3 boundary, so the rest is inferred from the germline J gene. This chain uses TRBV30 with TRBJ2-3; the match to TRBD1 covers 9 bases. Germline assignment: CDR1 GTSNPN and CDR2 SVGIG (reference sequence). The V segment lost 6 bases and the J segment 6 bases; nucleotides outside the gene matches: 7. This CDR3 has 13 amino acids. This chain's CDR3 is CACSRDRVDTQYF. CDR3 bases read: TGTGCCTGTTCCCGGGACAGGGTGGATACG.

As concerns this clone: Read sequence stops 3 residues before the CDR3 end, and the germline J gene provides the missing end. J is TRBJ1-1 and V is TRBV11-2, with D perhaps matching TRBD1 (6 bases). The CDR3 is 14 amino acids. V was clipped by 0 bases and J by 4 bases, with 9 bases between them. In germline, CDR1 is SGHAT, CDR2 FQNNGV. CDR3 loop: CASSLEQGGTEAFF. The covered CDR3 bases are TGTGCCAGCAGCTTAGAACAGGGAGGCACTGAA. Based on the CDR3 plus reference TRBV11-2 and TRBJ1-1, the full variable domain is EAGVAQSPRYKIIEKRQSVAFWCNPISGHATLYWYQQILGQGPKLLIQFQNNGVVDDSQLPKDRFSAERLKGVDSTLKIQPAKLEDSAVYLCASSLEQGGTEAFFGQGTRLTVV.

Ten or more counts support this clone. The read terminates 3 residues before the CDR3 end, so the remaining end is supplied by the germline J gene. The chain combines TRBV7-3 with TRBJ2-3, with TRBD2 matching over 8 bases. CDR1 and CDR2 (germline): SGHTA, FQGTGA. The CDR3 contains 15 residues. The CDR3 DNA, read in part, is TGTGCCAGCAGCATCCGAGCGGGAGCTGGGGAGACG. Its protein product is CASSIRAGAGET. The complete CDR3 sequence is CASSIRAGAGETQYF.

This clone was counted only a few times. This may be a read error: a much more frequent sequence differs by one nucleotide. The CDR3 end lies 3 residues beyond the end of the read and is filled in from the germline J gene. This chain joins TRBV11-3 and TRBJ2-5; D is perhaps TRBD1 (6 bases). This CDR3 has 15 amino acids. The germline V gene has CDR1 SGHNT and CDR2 YENEEA. This CDR3 reads CASSLDSGVKDTQYF. Incomplete CDR3 DNA: TGTGCCAGCAGCTTAGATTCAGGGGTAAAGGATACC.